In its sample, the clone carrying this T cell receptor beta chain was seen once. Antigen: not known. Prior to thyroid surgery, none of the patients had received any treatment. The data stem from a study of metastatic and nonmetastatic thyroid tumors. Study summary: Repertoire comparison spanned blood and tumor or nodule tissue of malignant and benign thyroid patients. Broader study findings: Versus benign nodules, malignant thyroid tumors reportedly had significantly higher TCR beta diversity, in blood and tumor.

In the authors' methods: Clinicopathological groups differed in CDR3, with these differences serving to build a distant-metastasis classifier for papillary thyroid cancer. TCRdb ran MiXCR on the PCR reads. In this record, the V and J calls reflect TCRdb's handling and not the investigators' own analysis. The table has under 20,000 clones, around 30% seen once; the top ten hold 25%. Germline values: CDR1 DFQATT, CDR2 SNEGSKA (reference sequence). The CDR3 consists of 13 residues. Deletions cut 6 bases from V and 5 bases from J, with 16 bases between. The TCR was taken from a male donor with papillary thyroid cancer or a benign thyroid nodule (not recorded which). Some clones in this sample may be carry-over from other donors' samples. The chain is built from TRBV20-1 and TRBJ2-5; D possibly corresponds to TRBD2 (6 bases). Sample: tumor tissue. The CDR3 nucleotides read TGCAGTGCCGCCGGGGAGGCCGGGGAGACCCAGTACTTC. Protein: CSAAGEAGETQYF.